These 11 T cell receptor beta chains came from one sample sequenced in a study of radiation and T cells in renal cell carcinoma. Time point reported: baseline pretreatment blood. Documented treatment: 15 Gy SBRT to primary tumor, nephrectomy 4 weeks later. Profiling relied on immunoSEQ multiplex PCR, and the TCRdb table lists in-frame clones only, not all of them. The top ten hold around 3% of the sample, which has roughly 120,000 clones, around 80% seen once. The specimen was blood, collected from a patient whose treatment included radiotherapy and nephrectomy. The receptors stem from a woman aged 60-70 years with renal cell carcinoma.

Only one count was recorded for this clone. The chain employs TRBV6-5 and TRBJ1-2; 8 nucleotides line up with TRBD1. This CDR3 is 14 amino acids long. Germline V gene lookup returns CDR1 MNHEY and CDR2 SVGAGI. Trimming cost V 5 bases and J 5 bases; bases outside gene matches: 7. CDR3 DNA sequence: TGTGCCAGCAGTCCGTCGGACAGGGCTTATGGCTACACCTTC. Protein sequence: CASSPSDRAYGYTF.

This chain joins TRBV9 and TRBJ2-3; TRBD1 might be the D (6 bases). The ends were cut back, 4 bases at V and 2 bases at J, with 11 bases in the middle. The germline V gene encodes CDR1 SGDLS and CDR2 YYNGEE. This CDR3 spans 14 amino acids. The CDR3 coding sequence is TGTGCCAGCAGCTTGGACAGCTTCACAGATACGCAGTATTTT. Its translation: CASSLDSFTDTQYF. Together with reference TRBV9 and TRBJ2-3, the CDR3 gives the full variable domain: DSGVTQTPKHLITATGQRVTLRCSPRSGDLSVYWYQQSLDQGLQFLIQYYNGEERAKGNILERFSAQQFPDLHSELNLSSLELGDSALYFCASSLDSFTDTQYFGPGTRLTVL.

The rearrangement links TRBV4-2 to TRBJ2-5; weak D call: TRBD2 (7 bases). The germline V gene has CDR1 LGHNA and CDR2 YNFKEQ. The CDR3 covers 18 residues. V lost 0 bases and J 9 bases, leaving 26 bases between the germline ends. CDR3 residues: CASSQDDRGAQGTGAQYF. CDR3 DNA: TGTGCCAGCAGCCAAGACGACCGGGGGGCCCAAGGGACTGGGGCCCAGTACTTC.

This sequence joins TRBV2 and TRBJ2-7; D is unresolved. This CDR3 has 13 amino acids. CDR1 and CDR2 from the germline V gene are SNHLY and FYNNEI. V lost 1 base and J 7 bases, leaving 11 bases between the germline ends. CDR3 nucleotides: TGTGCCAGCAGTGAAGGGGCAGCCCGGGAGCAGTACTTC. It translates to CASSEGAAREQYF.

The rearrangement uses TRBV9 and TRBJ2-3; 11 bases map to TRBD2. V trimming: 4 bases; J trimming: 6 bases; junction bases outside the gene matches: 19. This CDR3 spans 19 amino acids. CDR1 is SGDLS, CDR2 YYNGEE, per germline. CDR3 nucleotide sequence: TGTGCCAGCAGCCCCAGGGGCAGAATAGCGGGAGGGGGGCAGGATACGCAGTATTTT. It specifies CASSPRGRIAGGGQDTQYF. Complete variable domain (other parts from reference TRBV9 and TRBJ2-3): DSGVTQTPKHLITATGQRVTLRCSPRSGDLSVYWYQQSLDQGLQFLIQYYNGEERAKGNILERFSAQQFPDLHSELNLSSLELGDSALYFCASSPRGRIAGGGQDTQYFGPGTRLTVL.

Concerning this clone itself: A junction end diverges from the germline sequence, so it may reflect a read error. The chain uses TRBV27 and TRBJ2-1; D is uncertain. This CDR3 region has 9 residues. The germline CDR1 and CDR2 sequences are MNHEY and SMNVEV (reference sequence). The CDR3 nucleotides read TGTGCCTGCAGCAATGAGCAGTTCTTC. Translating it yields CACSNEQFF.

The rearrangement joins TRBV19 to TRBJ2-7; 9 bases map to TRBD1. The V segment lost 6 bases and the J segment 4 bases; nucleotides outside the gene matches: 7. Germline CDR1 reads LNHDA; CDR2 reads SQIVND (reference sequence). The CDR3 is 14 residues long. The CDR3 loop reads CASSRDREGYEQYF. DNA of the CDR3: TGTGCCAGTAGCCGGGACAGGGAAGGGTACGAGCAGTACTTC.

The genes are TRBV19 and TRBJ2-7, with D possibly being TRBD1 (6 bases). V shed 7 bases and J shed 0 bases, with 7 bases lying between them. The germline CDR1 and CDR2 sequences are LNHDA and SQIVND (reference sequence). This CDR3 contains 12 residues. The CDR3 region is CASKGDSYEQYF. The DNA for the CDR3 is TGTGCCAGTAAGGGGGACTCCTACGAGCAGTACTTC.

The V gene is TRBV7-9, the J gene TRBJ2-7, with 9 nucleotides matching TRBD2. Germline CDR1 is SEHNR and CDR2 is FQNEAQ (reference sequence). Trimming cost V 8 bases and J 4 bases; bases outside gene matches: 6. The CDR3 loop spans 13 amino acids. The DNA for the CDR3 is TGTGCCAGCGGAGTAGCGGGAGTATACGAGCAGTACTTC. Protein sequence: CASGVAGVYEQYF.

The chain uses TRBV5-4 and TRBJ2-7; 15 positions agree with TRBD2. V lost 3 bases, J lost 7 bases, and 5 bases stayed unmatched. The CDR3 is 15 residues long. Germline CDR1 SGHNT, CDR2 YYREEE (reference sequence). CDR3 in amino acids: CASSSGLAGGMEQYF. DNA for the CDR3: TGTGCCAGCAGCTCGGGACTAGCGGGAGGAATGGAGCAGTACTTC.

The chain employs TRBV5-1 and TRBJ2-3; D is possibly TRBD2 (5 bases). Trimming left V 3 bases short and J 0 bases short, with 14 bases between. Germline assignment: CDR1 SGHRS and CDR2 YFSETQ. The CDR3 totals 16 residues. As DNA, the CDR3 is TGCGCCAGCAGCTCGGGCACGACTATAAGCACAGATACGCAGTATTTT. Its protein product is CASSSGTTISTDTQYF. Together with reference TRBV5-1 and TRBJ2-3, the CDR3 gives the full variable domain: KAGVTQTPRYLIKTRGQQVTLSCSPISGHRSVSWYQQTPGQGLQFLFEYFSETQRNKGNFPGRFSGRQFSNSRSEMNVSTLELGDSALYLCASSSGTTISTDTQYFGPGTRLTVL.